This T cell receptor beta chain comes out of a study of cytomegalovirus exposure and HLA in healthy donors. Study-level findings and limits: Associated with cytomegalovirus, according to the listing, were around 160 TCR beta chains. Immune exposure was documented only through CMV serostatus. Prior analysis indicated that the majority of TCR beta V segments exhibited productivity approximately 87% or approximately 30% of the time.

V was clipped by 6 bases and J by 6 bases, with 26 bases between them. There are 17 residues in the CDR3. Germline V gene lookup returns CDR1 SGHVS and CDR2 FQNEAQ. The primer mix had 60 Vbeta and 13 Jbeta primers. This table comes from immunoSEQ multiplex PCR, and its TCRdb copy is limited to in-frame clones, with some not included. The data show around 200,000 clones, approximately 82% seen once. Worth noting for this clone: What it binds is not known.

This receptor was obtained from a woman in her forties in good health and CMV-seronegative. Sequenced sample: PBMCs. V usage is TRBV7-8 and J usage is TRBJ1-2; D perhaps matches TRBD1 (5 bases). The CDR3: CASSHSAGTGGVNGYTF. CDR3 DNA: TGTGCCAGCAGTCACAGTGCAGGGACGGGGGGGGTGAATGGCTACACCTTC. Drawing the rest from reference TRBV7-8 and TRBJ1-2, the complete variable domain is GAGVSQSPRYKVAKRGQDVALRCDPISGHVSLFWYQQALGQGPEFLTYFQNEAQLDKSGLPSDRFFAERPEGSVSTLKIQRTQQEDSAVYLCASSHSAGTGGVNGYTFGSGTRLTVV.